What follows are 20 T cell receptor beta chains derived from one specimen sequenced in a study of glioma-infiltrating T cells. Using RNA template, CDR3s of TCR alpha and beta were amplified with iRepertoire arm-PCR. TCRdb recomputed calls from the multiplex PCR reads with MiXCR, one row per CDR3 protein. The sample shows about 130,000 distinct CDR3 sequences, about 22% of them seen only once. The sample taken for sequencing was glioma tissue, nonneoplastic brain tissue, or PBMCs (not recorded which). The receptors were sampled from a human donor with low-grade glioma or glioblastoma, undergoing nonglioma brain surgery, or in good health (not recorded which).

This clonotype appeared a single time. With a much larger clone just one base away, this may be a read error. The missing conserved phenylalanine or tryptophan at the end of this CDR3 makes a read error likely. This rearrangement joins TRBV20-1 to TRBJ1-1; D is perhaps TRBD1 (6 bases). This CDR3 is built from 17 residues. Germline V gene data show CDR1 as DFQATT and CDR2 as SNEGSKA (reference sequence). Trimming left V 0 bases short and J 0 bases short, with 17 bases between. CDR3 DNA sequence: TGCAGTGCTAGAGATGGGGGGGCTTCTGGACTGAACACTGAAGCTTTCCTT. Residues: CSARDGGASGLNTEAFL.

The sample holds many counts of this clonotype. CDR3 coding DNA: TGCAGTGCTAGAGATCGGGACAGGGGCAACGGCTACACCTTC. Protein product: CSARDRDRGNGYTF. This rearrangement joins TRBV20-1 to TRBJ1-2; 10 bases line up with TRBD1. Losses at the gene ends were 0 bases for V and 8 bases for J; bases not matched to a gene: 6. Germline V gene lookup returns CDR1 DFQATT and CDR2 SNEGSKA (reference sequence). The CDR3 spans 14 residues.

This clonotype was seen ten or more times. V gene TRBV7-2 combines with J gene TRBJ1-5; 9 bases line up with TRBD1. Germline V lookup: CDR1 SGHTA, CDR2 FQGNSA. The CDR3 sequence is 14 residues long. J gave up 5 bases and V 5 bases, and 4 bases lay outside the gene matches. CDR3 region: CASSPRTGDQPQHF. The CDR3 DNA reads as TGTGCCAGCAGCCCGAGGACAGGGGATCAGCCCCAGCATTTT.

This rearrangement joins TRBV28 to TRBJ1-5; tentative D call: TRBD1 (6 bases). CDR1 and CDR2 from the germline V gene are MDHEN and SYDVKM. The CDR3 has 14 amino acids. Trimming stripped 5 bases from V and 6 bases from J, with 14 bases between. CDR3 nucleotides: TGTGCCAGCAGTCCGAGACAGGCTGGTCAGCCCCAGCATTTT. Protein sequence: CASSPRQAGQPQHF.

This clonotype was recorded a few times. This chain joins TRBV28 and TRBJ2-2; 7 nucleotides agree with TRBD1. With 1 base clipped from V and 6 bases from J, the junction kept 5 bases outside the gene matches. This CDR3 contains 15 residues. The germline V gene encodes CDR1 MDHEN and CDR2 SYDVKM. The CDR3: CASSLFTGAPGELFF. CDR3 in DNA: TGTGCCAGCAGTTTATTTACAGGGGCCCCCGGGGAGCTGTTTTTT.

This clonotype was seen a few times. The chain uses TRBV20-1 and TRBJ1-5; 7 bases align to TRBD1. This CDR3 has 20 amino acids. The V gene's germline CDR1 is DFQATT and CDR2 SNEGSKA (reference sequence). The trim removed 2 bases at V and 0 bases at J, leaving 19 bases unmatched. The CDR3 protein is CSARQNQWGQPFNSNQPQHF. The CDR3 region has the DNA TGCAGTGCTAGACAAAATCAATGGGGACAGCCCTTTAATAGCAATCAGCCCCAGCATTTT.

This clonotype turned up a few times. The chain uses TRBV4-2 and TRBJ1-2; the D is unclear. Germline V gene lookup returns CDR1 LGHNA and CDR2 YNFKEQ. The CDR3 length is 14 residues. V was trimmed by 0 bases and J by 4 bases, leaving 9 bases between them. This chain's CDR3 is CASSQDRASYGYTF. Here the CDR3 DNA reads TGTGCCAGCAGCCAAGATAGGGCGTCCTATGGCTACACCTTC.

This clonotype has a count of ten or more. This rearrangement joins TRBV24-1 to TRBJ2-3; 7 positions match TRBD2. The CDR3 is 16 amino acids. CDR1 is KGHDR and CDR2 is SFDVKD in the germline V gene. The V segment lost 5 bases and the J segment 1 base; nucleotides outside the gene matches: 8. The CDR3 sequence is CATSALTSTRTDTQYF. CDR3 in DNA: TGTGCCACCAGTGCTCTGACTAGCACTCGCACAGATACGCAGTATTTT.

The V gene is TRBV7-9, the J gene TRBJ1-3; D might be TRBD1 (6 bases). Trimming took off 2 bases at V and 0 bases at J, with 14 bases between the two ends. From germline, CDR1 is SEHNR and CDR2 FQNEAQ (reference sequence). The CDR3 runs to 17 residues. The CDR3 DNA is TGTGCCAGCAGCTTAAACGGGGGCCTGAGCTCTGGAAACACCATATATTTT. Translated, it gives CASSLNGGLSSGNTIYF.

The V call is TRBV29-1, the J call TRBJ2-1; D is undetermined. Trimming pared 7 bases from V and 8 bases from J, leaving 18 bases between. CDR3 size: 13 residues. Germline V gives CDR1 SQVTM, CDR2 ANQGSEA. The CDR3 coding sequence is TGCAGCGCCACCGGTCCCATAGTCGATGAGCAGTTCTTC. Its translation: CSATGPIVDEQFF.

The V call is TRBV7-2, the J call TRBJ2-4, with 7 nucleotides matching TRBD1. The length of the CDR3 is 14 residues. CDR1 and CDR2 (germline): SGHTA, FQGNSA. J lost 6 bases, V lost 5 bases, and 7 bases had no gene match. The CDR3 protein is CASSRPGTANIQYF. In nucleotides, the CDR3 is TGTGCCAGCAGCCGCCCCGGGACAGCAAACATTCAGTACTTC.

In this sample, this clonotype turned up many times. This chain connects TRBV6-1 to TRBJ2-7; D is ambiguous. The CDR3 spans 14 residues. Per the germline V gene, CDR1 is MNHNS and CDR2 is SASEGT. The ends were cut back, 4 bases at V and 8 bases at J, with 18 bases in the middle. In nucleotides, the CDR3 is TGTGCCAGCAGTGGGACCGGCGGATGGTCAAAGCAGTACGTC. Protein product: CASSGTGGWSKQYV.

This clonotype appeared a few times. The gene calls are TRBV20-1 and TRBJ1-5, with 9 bases identical to TRBD1. The CDR3 is 14 amino acids. Per germline, CDR1 DFQATT and CDR2 SNEGSKA (reference sequence). V lost 5 bases and J lost 4; bases outside the gene matches: 6. CDR3 DNA: TGCAGTGCTGGCTTGACAGGGGGTAATCAGCCCCAGCATTTT. As protein: CSAGLTGGNQPQHF.

This clonotype has a count of ten or more. V gene TRBV27 combines with J gene TRBJ2-1, with a weak D call TRBD1 (6 bases). Trimming cost V 10 bases and J 2 bases, with 18 bases left between them. This CDR3 region has 15 residues. CDR1 MNHEY and CDR2 SMNVEV come from the germline V gene (reference sequence). CDR3: CANRPDRSTYNEQFF. CDR3 in DNA: TGTGCCAACAGACCAGACAGGTCAACCTACAATGAGCAGTTCTTC.

The count of this clonotype is one. A read error may explain this, as a much larger clone is one base away. The rearrangement joins TRBV6-1 to TRBJ1-5; D unresolved. V lost 7 bases and J lost 4, with 11 bases in between. Germline values: CDR1 MNHNS, CDR2 SASEGT. The CDR3 extends over 13 amino acids. This CDR3 reads CASKVGINQPQHF. The CDR3 DNA reads TGTGCCAGCAAAGTAGGGATTAATCAGCCCCAGCATTTT.

Comments on this clonotype: Since a much larger clone is just one base distant, this may be a read error. The V gene is TRBV20-1, the J gene TRBJ2-2; 10 nucleotides align to TRBD2. The germline V gene has CDR1 DFQATT and CDR2 SNEGSKA (reference sequence). The CDR3 loop spans 13 amino acids. The CDR3 sequence: CSGLAGDTGEMFF. As DNA, the CDR3 is TGCAGTGGCCTAGCGGGGGACACCGGGGAGATGTTTTTT.

This clonotype was seen many times. The rearrangement uses TRBV6-1 and TRBJ2-5; TRBD2 aligns across 7 bases. The CDR3 covers 14 residues. From germline, CDR1 is MNHNS and CDR2 SASEGT. Trimming cost V 5 bases and J 2 bases; bases outside gene matches: 5. The CDR3 sequence: CASSSAGGQETQYF. DNA for the CDR3: TGTGCCAGCAGTTCCGCCGGGGGGCAAGAGACCCAGTACTTC.

This sequence joins TRBV5-5 and TRBJ1-2; 7 bases match TRBD1. V lost 0 bases, J lost 2 bases, and 4 bases stayed unmatched. Germline V gene data show CDR1 as SGHKS and CDR2 as YYEKEE (reference sequence). CDR3 length equals 15 residues. In DNA form, the CDR3 reads TGTGCCAGCAGCTTGGTCGGGACAGTGAACTATGGCTACACCTTC. This sequence encodes CASSLVGTVNYGYTF.

This clonotype was observed a few times. CDR3 residues: CASPARSGNTIYF. In nucleotides, the CDR3 is TGTGCCAGCCCAGCCCGCTCTGGAAACACCATATATTTT. The genes are TRBV12-3 or TRBV12-4 and TRBJ1-3; no reliable D call. This CDR3 contains 13 residues. V lost 8 bases and J 0 bases, leaving 8 bases between the germline ends.

J is TRBJ1-3 and V is TRBV25-1, with D possibly being TRBD1 (6 bases). The CDR3 spans 17 residues. Germline CDR1 reads MGHDK; CDR2 reads SYGVNS. V dropped 5 bases and J dropped 2 bases, with 19 bases sitting between them. Written as DNA, the CDR3 is TGTGCCAGCAGTCGCCAGGTGGGGGCAACTCCTGGAAACACCATATATTTT. Amino acid sequence: CASSRQVGATPGNTIYF.